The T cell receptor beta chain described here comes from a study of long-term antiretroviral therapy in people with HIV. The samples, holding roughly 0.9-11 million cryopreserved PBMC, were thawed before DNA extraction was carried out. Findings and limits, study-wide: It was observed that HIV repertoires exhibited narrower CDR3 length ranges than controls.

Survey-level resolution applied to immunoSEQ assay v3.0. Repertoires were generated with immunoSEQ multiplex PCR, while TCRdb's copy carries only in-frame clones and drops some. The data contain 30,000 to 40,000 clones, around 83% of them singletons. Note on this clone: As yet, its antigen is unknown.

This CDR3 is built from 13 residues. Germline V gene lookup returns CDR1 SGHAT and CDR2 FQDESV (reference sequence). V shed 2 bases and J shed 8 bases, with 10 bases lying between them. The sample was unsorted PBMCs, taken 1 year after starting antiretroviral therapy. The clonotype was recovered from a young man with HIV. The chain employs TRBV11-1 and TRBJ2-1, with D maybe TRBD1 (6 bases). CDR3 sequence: CASSLPRGDEQFF. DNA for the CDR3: TGTGCCAGCAGCTTACCCAGGGGAGATGAGCAGTTCTTC.